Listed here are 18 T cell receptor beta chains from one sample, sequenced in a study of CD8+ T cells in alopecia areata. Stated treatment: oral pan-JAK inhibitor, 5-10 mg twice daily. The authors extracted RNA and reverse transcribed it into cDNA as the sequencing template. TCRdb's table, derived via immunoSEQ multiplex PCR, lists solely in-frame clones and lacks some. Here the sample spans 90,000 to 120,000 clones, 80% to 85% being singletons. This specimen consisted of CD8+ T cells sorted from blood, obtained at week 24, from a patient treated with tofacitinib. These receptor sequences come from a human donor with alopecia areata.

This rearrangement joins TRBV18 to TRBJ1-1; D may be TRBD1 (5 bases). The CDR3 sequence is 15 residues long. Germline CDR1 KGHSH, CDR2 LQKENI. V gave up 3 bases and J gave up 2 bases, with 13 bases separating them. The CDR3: CASSPGPLGNTEAFF. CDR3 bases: TGTGCCAGCTCACCGGGACCTCTGGGAAACACTGAAGCTTTCTTT.

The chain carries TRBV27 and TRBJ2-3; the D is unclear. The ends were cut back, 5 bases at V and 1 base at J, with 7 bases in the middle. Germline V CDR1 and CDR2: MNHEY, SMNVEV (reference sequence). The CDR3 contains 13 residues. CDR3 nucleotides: TGTGCCAGCAGTAAAGTGGGCACAGATACGCAGTATTTT. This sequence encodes CASSKVGTDTQYF.

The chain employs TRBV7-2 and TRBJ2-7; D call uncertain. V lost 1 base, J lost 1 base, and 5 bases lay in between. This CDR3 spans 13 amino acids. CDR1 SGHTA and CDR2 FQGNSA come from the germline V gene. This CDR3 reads CASSLGLSYEQYF. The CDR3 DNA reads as TGTGCCAGCAGCTTAGGGCTATCCTACGAGCAGTACTTC.

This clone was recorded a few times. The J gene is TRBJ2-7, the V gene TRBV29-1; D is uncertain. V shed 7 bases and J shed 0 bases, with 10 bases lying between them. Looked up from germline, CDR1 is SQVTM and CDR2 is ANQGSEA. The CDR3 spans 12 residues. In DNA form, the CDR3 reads TGCAGCGCCGAGAGTTCCTCCTACGAGCAGTACTTC. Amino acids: CSAESSSYEQYF.

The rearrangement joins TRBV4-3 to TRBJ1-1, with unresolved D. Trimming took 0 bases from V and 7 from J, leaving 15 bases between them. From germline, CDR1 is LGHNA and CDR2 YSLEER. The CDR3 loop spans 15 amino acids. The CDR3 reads CASSQEVGRIIEAFF. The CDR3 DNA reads TGCGCCAGCAGCCAAGAGGTCGGCCGGATAATTGAAGCTTTCTTT.

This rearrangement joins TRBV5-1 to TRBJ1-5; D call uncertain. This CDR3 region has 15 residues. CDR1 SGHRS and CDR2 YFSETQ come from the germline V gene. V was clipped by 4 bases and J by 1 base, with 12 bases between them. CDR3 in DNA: TGCGCCAGCAGCCTCACCGGCAGGAGCAATCAGCCCCAGCATTTT. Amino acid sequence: CASSLTGRSNQPQHF.

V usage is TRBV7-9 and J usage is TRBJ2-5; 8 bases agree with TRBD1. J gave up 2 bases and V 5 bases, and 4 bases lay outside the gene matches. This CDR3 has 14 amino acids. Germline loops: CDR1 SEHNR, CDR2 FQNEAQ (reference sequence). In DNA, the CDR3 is TGTGCCAGCAGCAGAGGGACAGGACAAGAGACCCAGTACTTC. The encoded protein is CASSRGTGQETQYF.

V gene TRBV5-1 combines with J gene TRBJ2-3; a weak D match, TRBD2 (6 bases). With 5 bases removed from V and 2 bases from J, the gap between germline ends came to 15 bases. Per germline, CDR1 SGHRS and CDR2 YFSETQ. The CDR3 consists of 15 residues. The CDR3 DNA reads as TGCGCCAGCAGGGAGGGTCTCGGTAACACAGATACGCAGTATTTT. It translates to CASREGLGNTDTQYF. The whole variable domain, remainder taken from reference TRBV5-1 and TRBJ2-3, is KAGVTQTPRYLIKTRGQQVTLSCSPISGHRSVSWYQQTPGQGLQFLFEYFSETQRNKGNFPGRFSGRQFSNSRSEMNVSTLELGDSALYLCASREGLGNTDTQYFGPGTRLTVL.

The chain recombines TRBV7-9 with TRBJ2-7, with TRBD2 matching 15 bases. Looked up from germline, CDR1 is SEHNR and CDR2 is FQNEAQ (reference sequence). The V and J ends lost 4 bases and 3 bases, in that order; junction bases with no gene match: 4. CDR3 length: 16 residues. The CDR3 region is CASSSGLAGGLYEQYF. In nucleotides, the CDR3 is TGTGCCAGCAGCTCGGGACTAGCGGGGGGCCTCTACGAGCAGTACTTC.

DNA for the CDR3: TGTGCCAGCAGGTCCGACAGGGGATTAACCTACGAGCAGTACTTC. Its translation is CASRSDRGLTYEQYF. The V and J genes are TRBV28 and TRBJ2-7; 8 bases match TRBD1. Germline loops: CDR1 MDHEN, CDR2 SYDVKM. The CDR3 runs 15 residues. V shed 6 bases, J shed 2 bases, and the junction held 9 bases outside the gene matches. Drawing the rest from reference TRBV28 and TRBJ2-7, the complete variable domain is DVKVTQSSRYLVKRTGEKVFLECVQDMDHENMFWYRQDPGLGLRLIYFSYDVKMKEKGDIPEGYSVSREKKERFSLILESASTNQTSMYLCASRSDRGLTYEQYFGPGTRLTVT.

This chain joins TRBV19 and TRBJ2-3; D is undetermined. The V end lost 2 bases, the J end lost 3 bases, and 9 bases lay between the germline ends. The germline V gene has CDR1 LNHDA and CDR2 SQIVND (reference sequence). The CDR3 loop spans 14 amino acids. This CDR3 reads CASSIIWGTDTQYF. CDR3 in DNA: TGTGCCAGTAGTATAATCTGGGGTACAGATACGCAGTATTTT.

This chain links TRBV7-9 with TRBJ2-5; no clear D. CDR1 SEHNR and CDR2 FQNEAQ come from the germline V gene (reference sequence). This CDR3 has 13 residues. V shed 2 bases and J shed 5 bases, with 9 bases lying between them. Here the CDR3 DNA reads TGTGCCAGCAGCTTAAAAGTTGGGGAGACCCAGTACTTC. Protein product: CASSLKVGETQYF.

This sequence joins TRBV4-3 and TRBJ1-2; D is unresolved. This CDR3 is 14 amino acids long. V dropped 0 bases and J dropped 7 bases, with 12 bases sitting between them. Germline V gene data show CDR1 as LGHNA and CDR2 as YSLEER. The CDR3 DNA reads TGCGCCAGCAGCCAAGATTACGTATCTATTGGCTACACCTTC. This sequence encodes CASSQDYVSIGYTF.

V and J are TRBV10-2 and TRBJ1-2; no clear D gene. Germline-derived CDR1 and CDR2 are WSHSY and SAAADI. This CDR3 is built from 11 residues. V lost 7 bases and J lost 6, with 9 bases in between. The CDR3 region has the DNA TGCGCCAGCAAAGTAAGGGATGGCTACACCTTC. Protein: CASKVRDGYTF.

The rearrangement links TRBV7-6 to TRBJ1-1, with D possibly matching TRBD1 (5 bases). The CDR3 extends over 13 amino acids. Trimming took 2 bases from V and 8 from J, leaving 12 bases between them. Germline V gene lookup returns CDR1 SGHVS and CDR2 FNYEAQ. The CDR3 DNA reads TGTGCCAGCAGCTTATCCCGGACAAGCGAAGCTTTCTTT. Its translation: CASSLSRTSEAFF.

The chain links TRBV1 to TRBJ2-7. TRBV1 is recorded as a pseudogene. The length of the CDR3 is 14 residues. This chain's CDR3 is CTSSQRGVSYEQYF. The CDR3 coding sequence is TGCACCAGCAGCCAGAGGGGCGTCTCCTACGAGCAGTACTTC.

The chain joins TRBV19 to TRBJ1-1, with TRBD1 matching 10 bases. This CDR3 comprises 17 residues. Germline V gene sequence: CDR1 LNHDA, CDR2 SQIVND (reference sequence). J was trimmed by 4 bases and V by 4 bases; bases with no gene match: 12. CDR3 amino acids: CASSTWMDRGFSTEAFF. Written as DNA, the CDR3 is TGTGCCAGTAGTACCTGGATGGACAGGGGGTTCAGCACTGAAGCTTTCTTT.

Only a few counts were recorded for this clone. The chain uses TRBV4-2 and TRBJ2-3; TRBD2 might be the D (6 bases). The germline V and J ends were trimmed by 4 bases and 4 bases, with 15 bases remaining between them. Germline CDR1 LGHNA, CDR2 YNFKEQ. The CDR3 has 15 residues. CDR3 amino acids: CASSPRDSGSDTQYF. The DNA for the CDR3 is TGTGCCAGCAGCCCCCGGGATAGCGGATCAGATACGCAGTATTTT.